Given below is one T cell receptor (beta chain) in context. Its target is not known. The sample originates from a study of shared clonotypes between healthy human individuals. Turning to the study itself: Plates per donor: three CD4 naive, three CD4 memory, two CD8 naive, one CD8 memory.

Clones were read by immunoSEQ multiplex PCR, and TCRdb kept only the in-frame ones, dropping some. This table has about 730,000 clones, around 70% appearing once. The CDR3 runs to 15 residues. The germline V and J ends were trimmed by 4 bases and 1 base, with 13 bases remaining between them. Per the germline V gene, CDR1 is SGHTA and CDR2 is FQGNSA. Study results and limitations: Memory subsets generally showed smaller estimated richness than naive subsets did. Rarefaction gave evidence that sorted-subset sequencing remained incomplete despite large depth.

The sample consisted of memory CD4+ T cells sorted from blood. Regarding subset: CD45RA-negative fraction. J is TRBJ1-1 and V is TRBV7-2; D uncertain. The clonotype originates from a woman aged 25 to 45 in good health. CDR3 loop: CASSSRIGENTEAFF. CDR3 nucleotides: TGTGCCAGCAGCTCGCGGATAGGTGAGAACACTGAAGCTTTCTTT.